These T cell receptor beta chains were read from a single sample in a study of beta chain features in type 1 diabetes. Repertoires were generated with immunoSEQ multiplex PCR, while TCRdb's copy carries only in-frame clones and drops some. This table has 20,000 to 25,000 clones, more than 45% appearing once. The sequenced sample consisted of stem cell memory CD4+ T cells from blood. Receptors originate from a man younger than 35 with type 1 diabetes. CDR3s include the opening cysteine and the closing phenylalanine or tryptophan. A D gene is named only where the DNA matches it firmly. Clone size is given for some rows only: seen once, a few or many times, or a class if the clone is expanded.

D gene	J gene	V gene	clone size	CDR3 protein	CDR3 DNA
NA	TRBJ1-2	TRBV27	NA	CASSLSGSGIYGYTF	TGTGCCAGCAGTTTATCGGGTTCAGGGATCTATGGCTACACCTTC
TRBD2	TRBJ2-1	TRBV5-1	NA	CASSPRLAGDNEQFF	TGCGCCAGCAGCCCCCGGTTAGCGGGAGACAATGAGCAGTTCTTC
TRBD1	TRBJ1-4	TRBV25-1	NA	CASSDDRGDEKLFF	TGTGCCAGCAGTGATGACAGGGGGGACGAAAAACTGTTTTTT
NA	TRBJ2-2	TRBV6-5	NA	CASRRRAGELFF	TGTGCCAGCAGGCGGAGGGCCGGGGAGCTGTTTTTT
NA	TRBJ1-1	TRBV28	NA	CASSLEGRIVNTEAFF	TGTGCCAGCAGTTTGGAGGGGCGAATCGTAAACACTGAAGCTTTCTTT
NA	TRBJ2-7	TRBV30	NA	CAWSTDSRKQYF	TGTGCCTGGAGTACGGACAGCCGGAAGCAGTACTTC
TRBD1	TRBJ1-2	TRBV2	NA	CASTPLGQGYGYTF	TGTGCCAGCACCCCTTTGGGACAGGGCTATGGCTACACCTTC
TRBD1	TRBJ2-7	TRBV25-1	few	CASSDGDRGQYF	TGTGCCAGCAGTGACGGGGACAGGGGGCAGTACTTC
TRBD1	TRBJ2-7	TRBV11-2	NA	CASSRRGRGTLYEQYF	TGTGCCAGCAGCCGTAGGGGCAGGGGGACGCTCTACGAGCAGTACTTC
TRBD2	TRBJ2-5	TRBV2	NA	CASSPSETGTSGRGETQYF	TGTGCCAGCAGTCCGAGCGAAACCGGGACTAGCGGGAGGGGCGAGACCCAGTACTTC
TRBD2	TRBJ2-2	TRBV7-9	NA	CASSIGLAGLTGELFF	TGTGCCAGCAGCATAGGACTAGCGGGGTTGACCGGGGAGCTGTTTTTT
TRBD2	TRBJ2-3	TRBV5-1	NA	CASSLASGYTDTQYF	TGCGCCAGCAGCTTGGCTAGCGGATACACAGATACGCAGTATTTT
NA	TRBJ1-4	TRBV5-5	NA	CASSLGAGEKLFF	TGTGCCAGCAGCTTGGGGGCTGGTGAAAAACTGTTTTTT
TRBD1	TRBJ1-5	TRBV30	NA	CAWSEDRLYQPQHF	TGTGCCTGGAGTGAGGACAGGCTGTATCAGCCCCAGCATTTT
NA	TRBJ2-5	TRBV21-1	few	CASSTPGGETQYF	TGTGCCAGCAGCACGCCAGGCGGGGAGACCCAGTACTTC
TRBD1	TRBJ1-1	TRBV7-8	NA	CASRTARGQGNTEAFF	TGTGCCAGCAGGACTGCGAGGGGGCAGGGGAACACTGAAGCTTTCTTT
NA	TRBJ2-1	TRBV5-1	few	CASSLGVGGQAYNEQFF	TGCGCCAGCAGCTTGGGGGTCGGGGGGCAGGCGTACAATGAGCAGTTCTTC
NA	TRBJ1-1	TRBV7-8	NA	CASGAANTEAFF	TGTGCCAGCGGGGCGGCGAACACTGAAGCTTTCTTT
NA	TRBJ2-5	TRBV10-3	NA	CAISESTGRRETQYF	TGTGCCATCAGTGAGAGCACAGGTCGAAGGGAGACCCAGTACTTC
TRBD2	TRBJ2-1	TRBV9	once	CASSVGISGSSYNEQFF	TGTGCCAGCAGCGTAGGGATTAGCGGGAGCTCCTACAATGAGCAGTTCTTC
NA	TRBJ2-5	TRBV11-2	NA	CASSSLYQETQYF	TGTGCCAGCAGCTCCCTTTACCAAGAGACCCAGTACTTC
TRBD1	TRBJ1-4	TRBV5-4	NA	CASSSEQGYEKLFF	TGTGCCAGCAGCTCCGAACAGGGGTATGAAAAACTGTTTTTT
NA	TRBJ2-7	TRBV7-2	NA	CASSLNRFSYEQYF	TGTGCCAGCAGCTTAAACCGGTTCTCCTACGAGCAGTACTTC
NA	TRBJ1-2	TRBV27	few	CASSRSGGYGYTF	TGTGCCAGCAGTCGGTCCGGGGGCTATGGCTACACCTTC
NA	TRBJ2-5	TRBV5-1	NA	CASSAQQGEETQYF	TGCGCCAGCAGCGCTCAACAGGGAGAAGAGACCCAGTACTTC
TRBD1	TRBJ2-1	TRBV7-6	NA	CASSPIPRGRDEQFF	TGTGCCAGCAGCCCTATCCCCAGGGGGCGAGATGAGCAGTTCTTC
NA	TRBJ2-1	TRBV4-2	NA	CASSQDATSSYNEQFF	TGTGCCAGCAGCCAAGATGCAACGAGCTCCTACAATGAGCAGTTCTTC
NA	TRBJ2-5	TRBV7-8	NA	CASSSPLGAEETQYF	TGTGCCAGCAGCTCCCCGTTGGGGGCTGAGGAGACCCAGTACTTC
NA	TRBJ2-7	TRBV5-1	NA	CASSYMMSGPYEQYF	TGCGCCAGCAGTTATATGATGAGCGGGCCCTACGAGCAGTACTTC
NA	TRBJ2-2	TRBV28	NA	CASSLILRDFDTPNTGELFF	TGTGCCAGCAGTTTAATTCTAAGGGACTTCGATACCCCGAACACCGGGGAGCTGTTTTTT
TRBD2	TRBJ2-1	TRBV4-3	NA	CASSQGKRADSGGFEEQFF	TGCGCCAGCAGCCAAGGTAAACGGGCGGATAGCGGGGGATTTGAGGAGCAGTTCTTC
TRBD1	TRBJ1-2	TRBV6-5	NA	CASSYSGTGSDGYTF	TGTGCCAGCAGTTACTCGGGGACAGGGAGTGATGGCTACACCTTC
TRBD2	TRBJ2-5	TRBV19	NA	CASRLRGGQDSETQYF	TGTGCCAGTAGATTGCGGGGGGGCCAGGACTCGGAGACCCAGTACTTC
NA	TRBJ1-5	TRBV5-6	NA	CASSLSGWVNQPQHF	TGTGCCAGCAGCTTGTCCGGGTGGGTCAATCAGCCCCAGCATTTT
NA	TRBJ1-5	TRBV18	few	CASSPSITGGGEGQPQHF	TGTGCCAGCTCACCGTCCATTACGGGGGGGGGCGAGGGCCAGCCCCAGCATTTT
NA	TRBJ2-5	TRBV29-1	few	CSLARNAQETQYF	TGCAGCCTAGCAAGGAACGCCCAAGAGACCCAGTACTTC
TRBD2	TRBJ2-5	TRBV29-1	once	CSVGLAGGTGETQYF	TGCAGCGTTGGCCTAGCGGGGGGCACAGGGGAGACCCAGTACTTC
NA	TRBJ2-2	TRBV5-1	NA	CASSSERSGELFF	TGCGCCAGCAGCTCAGAGCGCTCCGGGGAGCTGTTTTTT
TRBD1	TRBJ2-7	TRBV5-1	NA	CASSVAGTAYEQYF	TGCGCCAGCAGCGTGGCCGGGACAGCCTACGAGCAGTACTTC
TRBD1	TRBJ1-1	TRBV19	NA	CASSIGPGTENTEAFF	TGTGCCAGTAGTATAGGCCCCGGGACAGAGAACACTGAAGCTTTCTTT
NA	TRBJ2-7	TRBV28	NA	CASSLFWDNSYEQYF	TGTGCCAGCAGTTTATTTTGGGACAACTCCTACGAGCAGTACTTC
NA	TRBJ1-1	TRBV11-1	NA	CASSFSTNTEAFF	TGTGCCAGCAGCTTTTCTACGAACACTGAAGCTTTCTTT
TRBD2	TRBJ2-5	TRBV9	NA	CASSVTTSGGRQETQYF	TGTGCCAGCAGCGTAACAACTAGCGGGGGGCGCCAAGAGACCCAGTACTTC
NA	TRBJ1-5	TRBV7-6	once	CASSSRDSNQPQHF	TGTGCCAGCAGCTCCAGGGATAGCAATCAGCCCCAGCATTTT